This passage covers 10 T cell receptor beta chains from one sample sequenced in a study of T cell responses to AZD1222 COVID-19 vaccine. Sequencing used immunoSEQ multiplex PCR; TCRdb keeps in-frame clones, though not all of them. The sample includes roughly 93,000 clones, around 89% of them seen just once. The sequencing used peripheral blood, collected on day 0 of AZD1222 vaccination. These TCRs come from an adult in good health.

The genes are TRBV30 and TRBJ1-2; D remains ambiguous. V was clipped by 1 base and J by 5 bases, with 17 bases between them. Germline V gene lookup returns CDR1 GTSNPN and CDR2 SVGIG (reference sequence). The CDR3 sequence is 15 residues long. The CDR3 DNA is TGTGCCTGGAGTGGACATGGTGGCACGTTATATGGCTACACCTTC. Translation: CAWSGHGGTLYGYTF.

The chain couples TRBV19 to TRBJ1-1; D uncertain. CDR3 length: 15 amino acids. V lost 4 bases and J lost 2, with 14 bases in between. Germline CDR1 reads LNHDA; CDR2 reads SQIVND (reference sequence). CDR3 residues: CASSTLTVPNTEAFF. The CDR3 coding sequence is TGTGCCAGTAGTACCCTGACGGTTCCCAACACTGAAGCTTTCTTT.

The sample holds one count of this clone. This sequence joins TRBV9 and TRBJ2-2, with D possibly TRBD2 on 5 matching bases. V was trimmed by 0 bases and J by 6 bases, leaving 9 bases between them. The germline V gene encodes CDR1 SGDLS and CDR2 YYNGEE. There are 14 residues in the CDR3. The CDR3 DNA follows: TGTGCCAGCAGCGTAGGAGGGTCCGCCGGGGAGCTGTTTTTT. It is translated as CASSVGGSAGELFF.

This clone was recorded once. V is TRBV5-8 and J is TRBJ1-2; D is perhaps TRBD1 (6 bases). The V end lost 1 base, the J end lost 4 bases, and 17 bases lay between the germline ends. There are 16 residues in the CDR3. The germline V gene has CDR1 SGHTS and CDR2 YDEGEE. The DNA for the CDR3 is TGTGCCAGCAGCTTGAGGGGGATAAACTTTGGCTATGGCTACACCTTC. Amino acids: CASSLRGINFGYGYTF.

The chain recombines TRBV30 with TRBJ1-4, with 11 bases that match TRBD1. Germline CDR1 is GTSNPN and CDR2 is SVGIG (reference sequence). The CDR3 is made up of 12 amino acids. CDR3 coding DNA: TGTGCTTGGGACAGGGGGAGCGAAAAACTGTTTTTT. It is translated as CAWDRGSEKLFF.

The rearrangement links TRBV6-5 to TRBJ2-6; TRBD2 is a possible D gene (5 bases). The germline V and J ends were trimmed by 8 bases and 11 bases, with 13 bases remaining between them. Germline CDR1 is MNHEY and CDR2 is SVGAGI. The CDR3 totals 12 residues. Here the CDR3 DNA reads TGTGCCAGCGGGGAGAGACTCGACGTCCTGACTTTC. Protein: CASGERLDVLTF.

In this sample, this clone turned up a few times. V and J are TRBV10-2 and TRBJ1-1, with D hard to call. V lost 6 bases to trimming and J lost 0 bases, with 2 bases between them. Per the germline V gene, CDR1 is WSHSY and CDR2 is SAAADI. The CDR3 length is 11 residues. CDR3 sequence: CASRVNTEAFF. As DNA, the CDR3 is TGCGCCAGCAGGGTGAACACTGAAGCTTTCTTT.

This clone has a handful of counts. J is TRBJ1-2 and V is TRBV5-1, with D maybe TRBD1 (5 bases). Germline CDR1 and CDR2: SGHRS and YFSETQ. Between the trimmed V and J ends, which lost 0 bases and 5 bases, there was a span of 14 bases. CDR3 length: 15 amino acids. Written as DNA, the CDR3 is TGCGCCAGCAGCTTGGGATGGGGGGACTTTTATGGCTACACCTTC. Its protein is CASSLGWGDFYGYTF.

V is TRBV5-1 and J is TRBJ2-3, with a tentative D call TRBD1 (5 bases). This CDR3 region has 16 residues. Trimming removed 4 bases from V and 5 bases from J, with 20 bases in between. Germline V gene data show CDR1 as SGHRS and CDR2 as YFSETQ. The DNA for the CDR3 is TGCGCCAGCAGCCCCCGAGGTGCCAGGGTGGTAGATACGCAGTATTTT. It is translated as CASSPRGARVVDTQYF.

This chain joins TRBV29-1 and TRBJ2-3; TRBD1 might be the D (6 bases). Germline-derived CDR1 and CDR2 are SQVTM and ANQGSEA. The ends were cut back, 3 bases at V and 3 bases at J, with 19 bases in the middle. CDR3 length equals 16 residues. The CDR3 nucleotides are TGCAGCGTTGATGGACTGTTGAGGCAGGGGACAGATACGCAGTATTTT. Protein product: CSVDGLLRQGTDTQYF.